What follows are 25 T cell receptor beta chains derived from one specimen sequenced in a study of technical replicates of blood from a few donors. Produced via immunoSEQ multiplex PCR; TCRdb's table is partial and in-frame only. The table includes about 93,000 clones, 95% detected once. Sequenced: T cells isolated from PBMCs. These receptors all stem from a human donor in good health.

The V and J genes are TRBV30 and TRBJ2-7; 10 bases agree with TRBD1. J gave up 8 bases and V 4 bases, and 11 bases lay outside the gene matches. Per the germline V gene, CDR1 is GTSNPN and CDR2 is SVGIG (reference sequence). This CDR3 spans 14 amino acids. CDR3 DNA: TGTGCCTGGAATAAAGGGACAGGGGACTATCAGCAGTACTTC. Its translation: CAWNKGTGDYQQYF.

This clone was counted a single time. The V call is TRBV18, the J call TRBJ1-4; 9 nucleotides match TRBD1. CDR3 length equals 20 residues. Per the germline V gene, CDR1 is KGHSH and CDR2 is LQKENI. The ends lost 5 bases at V and 6 bases at J; junction bases unmatched: 22. The CDR3 nucleotides are TGTGCCAGCTCAGAGCAAGCGGTAATACAGGGGGCTTTTGAGGATGAAAAACTGTTTTTT. Residues: CASSEQAVIQGAFEDEKLFF.

The chain carries TRBV5-1 and TRBJ2-1; tentative D call: TRBD2 (6 bases). Between the trimmed V and J ends, which lost 0 bases and 7 bases, there was a span of 11 bases. The CDR3 is 14 amino acids. Germline V gives CDR1 SGHRS, CDR2 YFSETQ. The chain's CDR3 is CASSLGSSENEQFF. The DNA of the CDR3 is TGCGCCAGCAGCTTGGGATCTAGCGAGAATGAGCAGTTCTTC.

This sequence joins TRBV19 and TRBJ1-5, with 9 nucleotides matching TRBD1. The CDR3 has 16 residues. Per the germline V gene, CDR1 is LNHDA and CDR2 is SQIVND (reference sequence). The V segment lost 2 bases and the J segment 2 bases; nucleotides outside the gene matches: 4. The DNA for the CDR3 is TGTGCCAGTAGTATATTCCGGACAGGGGGCAATCAGCCCCAGCATTTT. Protein sequence: CASSIFRTGGNQPQHF.

This clone was observed a single time. The chain carries TRBV11-3 and TRBJ2-5; D gene unclear. The V gene's germline CDR1 is SGHNT and CDR2 YENEEA. The CDR3 totals 13 residues. The ends were cut back, 2 bases at V and 4 bases at J, with 8 bases in the middle. CDR3 protein: CASSLLSGETQYF. The CDR3 bases are TGTGCCAGCAGCTTACTATCCGGAGAGACCCAGTACTTC.

The V gene is TRBV28, the J gene TRBJ2-3; D is ambiguous. The germline CDR1 and CDR2 sequences are MDHEN and SYDVKM. The CDR3 spans 11 residues. Trimming left V 3 bases short and J 6 bases short, with 4 bases between. CDR3 DNA: TGTGCCAGCAGTTTGCGGGATACGCAGTATTTT. Translated: CASSLRDTQYF.

The chain links TRBV10-3 to TRBJ2-3; 10 positions agree with TRBD2. The trim removed 6 bases at V and 2 bases at J, leaving 5 bases unmatched. Germline loops: CDR1 ENHRY, CDR2 SYGVKD. The CDR3 spans 15 residues. The CDR3 nucleotides read TGTGCCATCAGAGTAGGACTAGCGGACACAGATACGCAGTATTTT. The encoded protein is CAIRVGLADTDTQYF.

The chain joins TRBV7-9 to TRBJ1-1; TRBD1 agrees at 8 bases. Germline V gene lookup returns CDR1 SEHNR and CDR2 FQNEAQ (reference sequence). The CDR3 contains 17 residues. V shed 1 base and J 6 bases; nucleotides not matched to a gene: 13. CDR3 bases: TGTGCCAGCAGCTTAGGAGGGGGAGACAGGGGCCGCGCTGAAGCTTTCTTT. This encodes CASSLGGGDRGRAEAFF.

The rearrangement uses TRBV25-1 and TRBJ2-7; 9 bases are shared with TRBD2. With 6 bases clipped from V and 7 bases from J, the junction kept 16 bases outside the gene matches. CDR1 MGHDK and CDR2 SYGVNS come from the germline V gene. The CDR3 runs to 16 residues. The CDR3 loop is CASRPTGPAGGVEQYF. CDR3 DNA sequence: TGTGCCAGCAGGCCAACCGGGCCAGCGGGAGGTGTGGAGCAGTACTTC.

This chain links TRBV21-1 with TRBJ1-3; TRBD1 is the table's D call and was not checked against the DNA. TRBV21-1 is shown as a pseudogene. CDR3 length equals 17 residues. As DNA, the CDR3 is TGTGCCAGCAGCAAGGGCTGGGCGTCTACCTCTGGAAACACCATATATTTT. This sequence encodes CASSKGWASTSGNTIYF.

This sequence joins TRBV28 and TRBJ2-7; 7 positions match TRBD1. This CDR3 has 13 amino acids. The junction had 7 bases not matched to a gene; V was cut back by 5 bases and J by 6 bases. Germline CDR1 and CDR2: MDHEN and SYDVKM. The CDR3 protein is CASSQLDRVEQYF. CDR3 DNA sequence: TGTGCCAGCAGTCAATTAGACAGGGTCGAGCAGTACTTC.

The chain couples TRBV2 to TRBJ2-5; D unresolved. The CDR3 consists of 12 residues. Germline CDR1 reads SNHLY; CDR2 reads FYNNEI. V gave up 4 bases and J gave up 5 bases, with 8 bases separating them. The CDR3 DNA is TGTGCCAGCAGTGGGTCGGAGGAGACCCAGTACTTC. It translates to CASSGSEETQYF.

The genes are TRBV5-4 and TRBJ2-1; 10 bases align to TRBD1. This CDR3 spans 16 amino acids. Germline V CDR1 and CDR2: SGHNT, YYREEE (reference sequence). V lost 4 bases and J lost 6; bases outside the gene matches: 10. CDR3 in amino acids: CASSARLRDRGNEQFF. Written as DNA, the CDR3 is TGTGCCAGCAGCGCTCGTTTGCGGGACAGGGGCAATGAGCAGTTCTTC.

This chain joins TRBV5-1 and TRBJ1-1, with D possibly TRBD1 on 5 matching bases. CDR1 and CDR2 (germline): SGHRS, YFSETQ. Trimming pared 6 bases from V and 3 bases from J, leaving 12 bases between. This CDR3 spans 13 amino acids. This chain's CDR3 is CASIRAGDTEAFF. CDR3 nucleotide sequence: TGCGCCAGCATCAGGGCGGGGGACACTGAAGCTTTCTTT.

This clone was observed once. The chain recombines TRBV4-1 with TRBJ2-4, with TRBD2 matching 12 bases. CDR3 size: 19 residues. The germline V gene has CDR1 MGHRA and CDR2 YSYEKL. The V segment lost 4 bases and the J segment 1 base; nucleotides outside the gene matches: 11. The CDR3 sequence is CASSPGLAGNKGAKNIQYF. The CDR3 nucleotides are TGCGCCAGCAGCCCGGGACTAGCGGGCAACAAGGGGGCCAAAAACATTCAGTACTTC.

V is TRBV11-2 and J is TRBJ1-3; tentatively, D is TRBD1 (6 bases). CDR1 is SGHAT and CDR2 is FQNNGV in the germline V gene. The CDR3 consists of 15 residues. The V and J ends lost 4 bases and 0 bases respectively, with 10 bases between them. This chain's CDR3 is CASSWTAASGNTIYF. CDR3 DNA: TGTGCCAGCAGCTGGACAGCCGCCTCTGGAAACACCATATATTTT.

CDR3 loop: CASSLGRLGPGQYF. The CDR3 bases are TGTGCCAGCAGCTTAGGGCGCCTCGGCCCGGGACAGTACTTC. This chain connects TRBV11-2 to TRBJ2-7; D perhaps matches TRBD2 (5 bases). The germline gives CDR1 SGHAT, CDR2 FQNNGV. V gave up 1 base and J gave up 10 bases, with 17 bases separating them. The CDR3 extends over 14 amino acids.

The chain combines TRBV10-1 with TRBJ1-1; D perhaps matches TRBD1 (6 bases). Trimming removed 2 bases at V and 0 bases at J, with 10 bases between. Germline-derived CDR1 and CDR2 are WNHNN and SYGVQD (reference sequence). The CDR3 extends over 15 amino acids. The CDR3 region has the DNA TGCGCCAGCAGTGAGACCGGGACAATGAACACTGAAGCTTTCTTT. Translated: CASSETGTMNTEAFF.

The gene calls are TRBV5-8 and TRBJ1-5; 7 bases map to TRBD1. Germline CDR1 and CDR2: SGHTS and YDEGEE. This CDR3 comprises 15 residues. The J segment lost 7 bases and the V segment lost 0 bases, leaving 7 bases of the junction unmatched. As DNA, the CDR3 is TGTGCCAGCAGCTTGGGGACAGGCATATTGCAGCCCCAGCATTTT. Translating gives CASSLGTGILQPQHF.

The gene calls are TRBV5-4 and TRBJ1-4; tentative D call: TRBD1 (5 bases). Germline-derived CDR1 and CDR2 are SGHNT and YYREEE (reference sequence). The CDR3 is 14 residues long. V gave up 0 bases and J gave up 6 bases, with 9 bases separating them. The CDR3: CASSLGTGDEKLFF. For the CDR3, the DNA is TGTGCCAGCAGCTTGGGGACGGGGGATGAAAAACTGTTTTTT.

The chain has TRBV6-5 and TRBJ2-1; 11 positions agree with TRBD2. This CDR3 is built from 15 residues. The germline CDR1 and CDR2 sequences are MNHEY and SVGAGI. Unmatched junction bases numbered 10, after V lost 10 bases and J lost 5 bases. The CDR3 loop reads CATRSSGRINNEQFF. CDR3 DNA: TGTGCCACGCGCTCTAGCGGGAGGATCAACAATGAGCAGTTCTTC.

V gene TRBV5-6 combines with J gene TRBJ1-6; a weak D match, TRBD1 (5 bases). CDR1 SGHDT and CDR2 YYEEEE come from the germline V gene. Trimming shortened V by 1 base and J by 7 bases, and 21 bases separated the two germline ends. The CDR3 extends over 18 amino acids. The CDR3 spells CASSLFFVTSAGNSPLHF. As DNA, the CDR3 is TGTGCCAGCAGCTTGTTCTTTGTTACGAGCGCAGGGAATTCACCCCTCCACTTT.

The chain joins TRBV10-1 to TRBJ2-7; no clear D gene. CDR1 WNHNN and CDR2 SYGVQD come from the germline V gene (reference sequence). The CDR3 runs to 15 residues. V shed 2 bases and J shed 2 bases, with 13 bases lying between them. The CDR3 protein is CASSEGLEITYEQYF. DNA of the CDR3: TGCGCCAGCAGTGAGGGTCTAGAAATTACCTACGAGCAGTACTTC.

V and J are TRBV29-1 and TRBJ1-1; the match to TRBD1 covers 7 bases. Germline V CDR1 and CDR2: SQVTM, ANQGSEA. Germline trimming cut 0 bases from V and 8 bases from J; bases unmatched to any gene: 9. The length of the CDR3 is 14 residues. CDR3 in DNA: TGCAGCGTTGAAGATCAAGAGGGGGGACAGGAAGCTTTCTTT. Translated: CSVEDQEGGQEAFF.

This chain links TRBV11-3 with TRBJ2-1; the D is unclear. The V and J ends lost 3 bases and 13 bases respectively, with 16 bases between them. There are 13 residues in the CDR3. The germline V gene encodes CDR1 SGHNT and CDR2 YENEEA. The CDR3 sequence: CASSLGVQALQFF. CDR3 in DNA: TGTGCCAGCAGCTTGGGTGTCCAGGCCCTCCAGTTCTTC.